These 5 T cell receptor beta chains were sequenced from one sample in a study of CD8+ T cells in alopecia areata. RNA extraction was followed by reverse transcription into cDNA, which acted as the sequencing template. TCRdb's copy holds only in-frame clones and misses some; the assay was immunoSEQ multiplex PCR. The repertoire holds about 180,000 clones, with approximately 52% as singletons. Treatment noted: oral pan-JAK inhibitor, 5-10 mg twice daily. The source was CD4+ T cells sorted from blood, collected between weeks 55 and 70, from a patient treated with tofacitinib. The receptors stem from a human donor with alopecia areata.

The rearrangement links TRBV29-1 to TRBJ1-1; D is ambiguous. CDR1 and CDR2 from the germline V gene are SQVTM and ANQGSEA. The CDR3 has 11 amino acids. The germline V and J ends were trimmed by 4 bases and 3 bases, with 6 bases remaining between them. The CDR3: CSVVRDTEAFF. As DNA, the CDR3 is TGCAGCGTTGTACGGGACACTGAAGCTTTCTTT.

The sample holds a few counts of this clone. The CDR3: CSVELWGVNEKLFF. The CDR3 DNA reads TGCAGCGTTGAACTCTGGGGAGTTAATGAAAAACTGTTTTTT. The genes are TRBV29-1 and TRBJ1-4; D ambiguous. The CDR3 extends over 14 amino acids. Trimming removed 2 bases at V and 4 bases at J, with 11 bases between. Germline V CDR1 and CDR2: SQVTM, ANQGSEA. Full variable domain (outside the CDR3, taken from reference TRBV29-1 and TRBJ1-4): SAVISQKPSRDICQRGTSLTIQCQVDSQVTMMFWYRQQPGQSLTLIATANQGSEATYESGFVIDKFPISRPNLTFSTLTVSNMSPEDSSIYLCSVELWGVNEKLFFGSGTQLSVL.

This clone was picked up a small number of times. The chain employs TRBV7-4 and TRBJ1-5; TRBD1 is a possible D gene (5 bases). The V end lost 3 bases, the J end lost 11 bases, and 23 bases lay between the germline ends. This CDR3 region has 16 residues. Germline V gives CDR1 SGHVT, CDR2 SQSDAQ. CDR3 sequence: CASSFHGSGLGTSQHF. CDR3 sequence (DNA): TGTGCCAGCAGCTTCCACGGGTCGGGGTTAGGGACTTCCCAGCATTTT.

The chain has TRBV30 and TRBJ1-5; no definite D call. Trimming took 2 bases from V and 7 from J, leaving 12 bases between them. Germline V gives CDR1 GTSNPN, CDR2 SVGIG (reference sequence). CDR3 length equals 13 residues. The CDR3 loop is CAWSHRYGQPQHF. The CDR3 bases are TGTGCCTGGAGTCATCGGTATGGACAGCCCCAGCATTTT.

The chain uses TRBV7-3 and TRBJ2-1; a weak D match, TRBD1 (6 bases). The CDR3 is made up of 15 amino acids. Trimming stripped 2 bases from V and 2 bases from J, with 10 bases between. From germline, CDR1 is SGHTA and CDR2 FQGTGA. The CDR3 sequence: CASSLGGSTYNEQFF. The CDR3 DNA sequence: TGTGCCAGCAGCTTAGGGGGCTCGACCTACAATGAGCAGTTCTTC.